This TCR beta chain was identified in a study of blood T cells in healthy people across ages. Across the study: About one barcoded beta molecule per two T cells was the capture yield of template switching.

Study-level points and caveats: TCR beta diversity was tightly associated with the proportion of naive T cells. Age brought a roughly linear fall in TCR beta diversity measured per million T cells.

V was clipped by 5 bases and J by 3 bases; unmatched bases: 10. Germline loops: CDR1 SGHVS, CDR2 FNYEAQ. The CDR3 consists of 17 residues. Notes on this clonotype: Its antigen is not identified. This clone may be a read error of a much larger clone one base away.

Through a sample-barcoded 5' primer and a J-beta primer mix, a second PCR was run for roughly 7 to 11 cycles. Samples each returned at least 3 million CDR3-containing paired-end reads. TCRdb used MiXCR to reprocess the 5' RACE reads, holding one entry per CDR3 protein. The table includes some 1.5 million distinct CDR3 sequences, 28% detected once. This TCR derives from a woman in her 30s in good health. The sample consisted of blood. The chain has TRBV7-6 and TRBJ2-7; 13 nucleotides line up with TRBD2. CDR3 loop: CASSLEGGLAGCYEQYF. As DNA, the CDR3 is TGTGCCAGCAGCCTAGAAGGGGGACTAGCGGGATGCTACGAGCAGTACTTC.